These 24 T cell receptor beta chains came from one sample sequenced in a study of neurological immune-mediated disorders. Via MiXCR, TCRdb re-called the 5' RACE reads, giving one row per CDR3 protein. Among tens of thousands of distinct CDR3 sequences listed, around 6% were seen once. Sequencing input: CD4+ T cells from blood. Receptors originate from a woman between 45 and 60 years old in good health.

Many counts were recorded for this clonotype. The chain joins TRBV27 to TRBJ2-7; D might be TRBD1 or TRBD2, each matching 6 bases. From germline, CDR1 is MNHEY and CDR2 SMNVEV (reference sequence). The CDR3 is 15 amino acids. V was cut by 8 bases and J by 1 base, with 18 bases left in between. CDR3 region: CASSTPRGLSYEQYF. CDR3 in DNA: TGTGCCAGCTCCACGCCCCGGGGGCTGTCCTACGAGCAGTACTTC.

This clonotype was picked up many times. This chain links TRBV20-1 with TRBJ1-1, with 9 bases lining up with TRBD1. The CDR3 consists of 15 residues. Trimming removed 1 base from V and 6 bases from J; junction bases left unmatched: 9. Germline V CDR1 and CDR2: DFQATT, SNEGSKA (reference sequence). This CDR3 reads CSARGNRGLWAEAFF. CDR3 DNA sequence: TGCAGTGCTAGAGGAAACAGGGGGCTGTGGGCTGAAGCTTTCTTT.

In the case of this clonotype: The germline gene is not matched at one end of the junction; a read error may be the cause. V is TRBV6-2 or TRBV6-3 and J is TRBJ2-7; D may be TRBD2 (6 bases). CDR3 length equals 13 residues. Looked up from germline, CDR1 is MNHEY and CDR2 is SVGEGT. The CDR3 is CATTRRAHYKQYF. The CDR3 coding sequence is TGTGCCACGACCCGGAGGGCCCACTACAAGCAGTACTTC.

This clonotype has a count of ten or more. The V call is TRBV6-1, the J call TRBJ2-2; D gene unclear. The CDR3 covers 15 residues. Germline CDR1 MNHNS, CDR2 SASEGT. The V gene lost 0 bases and the J gene lost 1 base, with 6 bases spanning the gap. The CDR3: CASSEASLNTGELFF. The CDR3, as DNA: TGTGCCAGCAGTGAAGCGTCTCTGAACACCGGGGAGCTGTTTTTT.

There are many counts of this clonotype. The V call is TRBV28, the J call TRBJ2-5, with D maybe TRBD2 (5 bases). Trimming cost V 6 bases and J 5 bases, with 13 bases left between them. Per the germline V gene, CDR1 is MDHEN and CDR2 is SYDVKM. The CDR3 has 13 amino acids. This chain's CDR3 is CASRLAGLETQYF. CDR3 nucleotides: TGTGCCAGCAGGCTGGCGGGTTTGGAGACCCAGTACTTC.

This clonotype is classed as medium-sized. The chain couples TRBV5-1 to TRBJ1-6; perhaps TRBD1 as D (6 bases). The CDR3 consists of 15 residues. Trimming cost V 4 bases and J 8 bases, with 16 bases left between them. Germline V gives CDR1 SGHRS, CDR2 YFSETQ. In nucleotides, the CDR3 is TGCGCCAGCAGCATACAGGGTTTGGCCGATTCACCCCTCCACTTT. As protein: CASSIQGLADSPLHF.

This clonotype was counted at least ten times. The chain employs TRBV4-3 and TRBJ1-2; 7 nucleotides agree with TRBD1. The length of the CDR3 is 13 residues. After removal of 4 bases from V and 4 bases from J, the junction contained 3 bases not matched to a gene. Germline V gene data show CDR1 as LGHNA and CDR2 as YSLEER. Here the CDR3 DNA reads TGCGCCAGCAGCCCGGGACAGACCTATGGCTACACCTTC. This encodes CASSPGQTYGYTF.

This clonotype was seen ten or more times. The chain joins TRBV7-9 to TRBJ2-7; 8 nucleotides align to TRBD1. V lost 5 bases to trimming and J lost 7 bases; unmatched junction nucleotides: 10. Germline-derived CDR1 and CDR2 are SEHNR and FQNEAQ (reference sequence). The CDR3 is 14 amino acids. In DNA, the CDR3 is TGTGCCAGCAGCGTAGGGACAGGCATAGGGGAGCAGTACTTC. Protein: CASSVGTGIGEQYF.

This clonotype has at least ten counts. V usage is TRBV29-1 and J usage is TRBJ2-7; weak D call: TRBD1 (6 bases). V lost 6 bases and J 5 bases, leaving 17 bases between the germline ends. The CDR3 sequence is 13 residues long. Germline loops: CDR1 SQVTM, CDR2 ANQGSEA. CDR3 DNA sequence: TGCAGCGTGACCCCGGGACAACGCGACGAGCAGTACTTC. Protein sequence: CSVTPGQRDEQYF.

This clonotype came up many times. V is TRBV10-2 and J is TRBJ1-6, with D perhaps matching TRBD1 (5 bases). CDR1 WSHSY and CDR2 SAAADI come from the germline V gene. Trimming shortened V by 10 bases and J by 8 bases, and 12 bases separated the two germline ends. CDR3 size: 12 residues. The CDR3 DNA follows: TGCGCCACCACCCAAGGGGATTCACCCCTCCACTTT. Translating it yields CATTQGDSPLHF.

This clonotype was seen ten or more times. The gene calls are TRBV29-1 and TRBJ1-1; D not certain. V was trimmed by 7 bases and J by 1 base, leaving 7 bases between them. This CDR3 contains 11 residues. Germline V gene lookup returns CDR1 SQVTM and CDR2 ANQGSEA. CDR3: CSGYRNTEAFF. CDR3 sequence (DNA): TGCAGCGGGTATAGGAACACTGAAGCTTTCTTT.

This clonotype was detected many times. The rearrangement uses TRBV5-1 and TRBJ1-2; possibly TRBD1 for D (5 bases). Trimming removed 4 bases from V and 0 bases from J, with 10 bases in between. In germline, CDR1 is SGHRS, CDR2 YFSETQ. CDR3 length: 14 residues. This chain's CDR3 is CASSRDASNYGYTF. CDR3 bases: TGCGCCAGCAGCCGGGACGCCTCTAACTATGGCTACACCTTC.

This clonotype was counted many times. The chain carries TRBV7-3 and TRBJ2-3, with D unresolved. The CDR3 runs 15 residues. Deletions cut 1 base from V and 6 bases from J, with 14 bases between. The germline CDR1 and CDR2 sequences are SGHTA and FQGTGA. The CDR3 here is CASSLRASPSDTQYF. Written as DNA, the CDR3 is TGTGCCAGCAGCTTAAGGGCTTCTCCCTCCGATACGCAGTATTTT.

This clonotype came up many times. The chain is built from TRBV5-1 and TRBJ2-7; tentatively, D is TRBD1 (5 bases). V lost 4 bases, J lost 0 bases, and 17 bases lay in between. This CDR3 contains 16 residues. Germline V gene lookup returns CDR1 SGHRS and CDR2 YFSETQ. The DNA for the CDR3 is TGCGCCAGCAGCGACAGACCCAATCTCAACTCCTACGAGCAGTACTTC. Protein: CASSDRPNLNSYEQYF.

This clonotype was counted many times. V is TRBV27 and J is TRBJ1-1, with a possible D match to TRBD1 (5 bases). Germline V gives CDR1 MNHEY, CDR2 SMNVEV (reference sequence). This CDR3 comprises 16 residues. The V end was cut by 4 bases, the J end by 3 bases, with 18 bases between. CDR3 amino acids: CASSSSNRLRDTEAFF. The CDR3 region has the DNA TGTGCCAGCAGTTCGTCAAACAGGCTAAGGGACACTGAAGCTTTCTTT.

This clonotype has at least ten counts. This sequence joins TRBV6-5 and TRBJ2-1; 10 bases fit TRBD2. Germline assignment: CDR1 MNHEY and CDR2 SVGAGI. This CDR3 is 13 amino acids long. V was pared by 6 bases and J by 6 bases, with 2 bases of the junction left unmatched. The CDR3 DNA follows: TGTGCCAGCAGGGGACTAGCGTCCAATGAGCAGTTCTTC. Its translation is CASRGLASNEQFF.

This clonotype was recorded at least ten times. The chain couples TRBV12-3 or TRBV12-4 to TRBJ2-2; maybe TRBD2 (5 bases). V gave up 5 bases and J gave up 1 base, with 11 bases separating them. The CDR3 spans 15 residues. As DNA, the CDR3 is TGTGCCAGCAGTCTTAACAGCGGGAACACCGGGGAGCTGTTTTTT. This sequence encodes CASSLNSGNTGELFF.

At least ten counts were recorded for this clonotype. Here the CDR3 DNA reads TGCAGTGCTAGTGGCGGGGGCCGGTACGAGCAGTACTTC. Translating it yields CSASGGGRYEQYF. The chain has TRBV20-1 and TRBJ2-7, with D possibly TRBD2 on 7 matching bases. This CDR3 is 13 amino acids long. In germline, CDR1 is DFQATT, CDR2 SNEGSKA (reference sequence). V was pared by 3 bases and J by 4 bases, with 13 bases between.

This clonotype has ten or more counts. The genes are TRBV2 and TRBJ1-5; possible D gene TRBD1, 6 bases. Trimming removed 1 base at V and 7 bases at J, with 11 bases between. The CDR3 is 14 residues long. Germline CDR1 is SNHLY and CDR2 is FYNNEI. The CDR3 DNA is TGTGCCAGCAGTGAAGGGGGGGCGCGGCAGCCCCAGCATTTT. It translates to CASSEGGARQPQHF. The full variable domain, with the rest looked up from reference TRBV2 and TRBJ1-5, is EPEVTQTPSHQVTQMGQEVILRCVPISNHLYFYWYRQILGQKVEFLVSFYNNEISEKSEIFDDQFSVERPDGSNFTLKIRSTKLEDSAMYFCASSEGGARQPQHFGDGTRLSIL.

The table lists this clonotype with many counts. The V gene is TRBV25-1, the J gene TRBJ1-1; the D is unclear. CDR3 length: 13 amino acids. Germline V CDR1 and CDR2: MGHDK, SYGVNS. Trimming removed 2 bases at V and 8 bases at J, with 12 bases between. The CDR3 loop reads CASSEAGREEAFF. CDR3 bases: TGTGCCAGCAGTGAAGCGGGCAGAGAGGAAGCTTTCTTT. Combining the CDR3 with reference TRBV25-1 and TRBJ1-1 gives the whole variable domain EADIYQTPRYLVIGTGKKITLECSQTMGHDKMYWYQQDPGMELHLIHYSYGVNSTEKGDLSSESTVSRIRTEHFPLTLESARPSHTSQYLCASSEAGREEAFFGQGTRLTVV.

The table lists this clonotype with many counts. The chain couples TRBV28 to TRBJ2-3; maybe TRBD1 (5 bases). V dropped 6 bases and J dropped 9 bases, with 22 bases sitting between them. CDR1 and CDR2 from the germline V gene are MDHEN and SYDVKM. The CDR3 runs 15 residues. In DNA, the CDR3 is TGTGCCAGCAGAGACCAGGGCAAGACCGCGCGGACGCAGTATTTT. Protein product: CASRDQGKTARTQYF.

This clonotype occurred many times. The chain carries TRBV10-3 and TRBJ2-7, with TRBD2 matching 9 bases. The V segment lost 2 bases and the J segment 5 bases; nucleotides outside the gene matches: 4. The V gene's germline CDR1 is ENHRY and CDR2 SYGVKD. The CDR3 is 14 amino acids. The DNA for the CDR3 is TGTGCCATCAGTGAGGGCCTAGCGGGGAACGAGCAGTACTTC. It translates to CAISEGLAGNEQYF.

This clonotype was observed many times. This chain links TRBV6-6 with TRBJ1-2, with 9 nucleotides matching TRBD1. Germline trimming cut 4 bases from V and 7 bases from J; bases unmatched to any gene: 16. The length of the CDR3 is 17 residues. The germline V gene has CDR1 MNHNY and CDR2 SVGAGI (reference sequence). The DNA for the CDR3 is TGTGCCAGCAGTTTTTTGGGACAGGGAATCTTAGGCTCTGGCTACACCTTC. This encodes CASSFLGQGILGSGYTF.

There are many counts of this clonotype. The chain combines TRBV7-2 with TRBJ2-5, with D possibly being TRBD1 (5 bases). V lost 3 bases to trimming and J lost 5 bases, with 7 bases between them. This CDR3 is 12 amino acids long. CDR1 SGHTA and CDR2 FQGNSA come from the germline V gene. CDR3 residues: CASSFYRETQYF. The CDR3 DNA reads as TGTGCCAGCAGCTTCTACAGGGAGACCCAGTACTTC. Full variable domain (remainder filled in from reference TRBV7-2 and TRBJ2-5): GAGVSQSPSNKVTEKGKDVELRCDPISGHTALYWYRQSLGQGLEFLIYFQGNSAPDKSGLPSDRFSAERTGGSVSTLTIQRTQQEDSAVYLCASSFYRETQYFGPGTRLLVL.